Many counts were recorded for the clone carrying this T cell receptor (beta chain). RNA transcripts gave rise to amplified TCR beta CDR3 regions. TCR CDR3 regions were first amplified by RT-PCR with HTBI primers. TCRdb reprocessed the multiplex PCR reads with MiXCR, giving one entry per CDR3 protein. This table has 150,000 to 200,000 distinct CDR3 sequences, just under 9.5% appearing once. These data belong to a study of T cells in Graves' hyperthyroidism and ophthalmopathy. Uncontrolled infection, other autoimmune disease, pregnancy or lactation barred patients from enrollment. Diagnosis rested on symptoms, serum thyroxine and TRAb, thyroid ultrasound, and orbital computed tomography. There are 18 residues in the CDR3. Germline loops: CDR1 LNHDA, CDR2 SQIVND (reference sequence). V gave up 4 bases and J gave up 1 base; unmatched junction bases: 15.

The rearrangement joins TRBV19 to TRBJ1-1; 7 bases agree with TRBD1. The clonotype was recovered from a young woman with Graves' hyperthyroidism that later progressed to Graves' ophthalmopathy. Material for sequencing was blood. CDR3: CASSTILQGTRGNTEAFF. The CDR3 DNA sequence: TGTGCCAGTAGTACGATATTACAGGGGACCAGAGGGAACACTGAAGCTTTCTTT.